This TCR beta chain was recovered during a study of T cell repertoires in cytomegalovirus infection. About the research overall: HLA-B-restricted CMV epitopes that are well studied were used alongside recently identified HLA-C-restricted ones.

A word on this clonotype: The antigen is unknown.

From the reads, TCRdb called clonotypes with MiXCR, one entry per CDR3 protein. Here the sample spans about 34,000 distinct CDR3 sequences, less than 60% being singletons. The V and J ends lost 5 bases and 3 bases respectively, with 17 bases between them. The CDR3 is 17 amino acids. Germline CDR1 SGHVS, CDR2 FNYEAQ. The specimen was CD8+ T cells from cultured PBMCs, collected from culture after CMV antigen stimulation. This chain uses TRBV7-6 with TRBJ2-6, with D maybe TRBD2 (6 bases). This receptor was taken from a human donor in good health (CMV status not recorded). Some clones in this sample may be carry-over from other donors' samples. The CDR3 protein is CASSATLGGYGANVLTF. DNA for the CDR3: TGTGCCAGCAGCGCAACTTTGGGGGGTTATGGGGCCAACGTCCTGACTTTC.